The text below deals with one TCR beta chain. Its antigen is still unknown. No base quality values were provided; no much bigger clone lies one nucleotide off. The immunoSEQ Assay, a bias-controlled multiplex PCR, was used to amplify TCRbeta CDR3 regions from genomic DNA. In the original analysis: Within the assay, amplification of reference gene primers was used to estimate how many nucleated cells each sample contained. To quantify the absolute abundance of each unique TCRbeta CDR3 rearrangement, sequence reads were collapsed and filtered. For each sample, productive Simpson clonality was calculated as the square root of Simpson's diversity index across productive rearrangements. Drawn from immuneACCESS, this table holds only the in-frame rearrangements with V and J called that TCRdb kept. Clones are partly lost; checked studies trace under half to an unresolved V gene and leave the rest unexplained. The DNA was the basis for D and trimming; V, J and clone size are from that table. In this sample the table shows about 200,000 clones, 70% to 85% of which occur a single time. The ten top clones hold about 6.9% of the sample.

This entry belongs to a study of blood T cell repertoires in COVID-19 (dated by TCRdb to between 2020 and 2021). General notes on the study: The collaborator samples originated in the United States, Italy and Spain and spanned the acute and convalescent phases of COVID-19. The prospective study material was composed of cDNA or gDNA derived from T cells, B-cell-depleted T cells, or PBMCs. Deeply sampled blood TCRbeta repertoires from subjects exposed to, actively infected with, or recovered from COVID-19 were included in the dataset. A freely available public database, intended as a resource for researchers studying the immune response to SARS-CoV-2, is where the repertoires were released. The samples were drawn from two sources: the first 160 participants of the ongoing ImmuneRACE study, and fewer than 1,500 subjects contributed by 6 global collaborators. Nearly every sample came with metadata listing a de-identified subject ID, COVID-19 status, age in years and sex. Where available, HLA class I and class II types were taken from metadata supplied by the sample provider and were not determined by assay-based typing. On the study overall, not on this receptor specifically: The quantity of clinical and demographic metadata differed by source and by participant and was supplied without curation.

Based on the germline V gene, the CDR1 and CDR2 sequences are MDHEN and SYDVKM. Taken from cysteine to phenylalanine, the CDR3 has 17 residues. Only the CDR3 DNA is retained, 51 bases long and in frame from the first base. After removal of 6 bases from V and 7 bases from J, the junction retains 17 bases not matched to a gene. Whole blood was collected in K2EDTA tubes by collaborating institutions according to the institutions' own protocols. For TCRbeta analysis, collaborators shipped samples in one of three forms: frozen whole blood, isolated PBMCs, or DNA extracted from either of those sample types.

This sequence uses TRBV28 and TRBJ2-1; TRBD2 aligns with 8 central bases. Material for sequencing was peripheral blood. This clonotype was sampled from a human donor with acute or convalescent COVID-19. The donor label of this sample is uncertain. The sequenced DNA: TGTGCCAGCAGCCCTCCAAGGGGCCGACCGGGGGGGAATGAGCAGTTCTTC. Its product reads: CASSPPRGRPGGNEQFF. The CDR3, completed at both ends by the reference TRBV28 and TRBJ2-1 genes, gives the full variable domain DVKVTQSSRYLVKRTGEKVFLECVQDMDHENMFWYRQDPGLGLRLIYFSYDVKMKEKGDIPEGYSVSREKKERFSLILESASTNQTSMYLCASSPPRGRPGGNEQFFGPGTRLTVL.